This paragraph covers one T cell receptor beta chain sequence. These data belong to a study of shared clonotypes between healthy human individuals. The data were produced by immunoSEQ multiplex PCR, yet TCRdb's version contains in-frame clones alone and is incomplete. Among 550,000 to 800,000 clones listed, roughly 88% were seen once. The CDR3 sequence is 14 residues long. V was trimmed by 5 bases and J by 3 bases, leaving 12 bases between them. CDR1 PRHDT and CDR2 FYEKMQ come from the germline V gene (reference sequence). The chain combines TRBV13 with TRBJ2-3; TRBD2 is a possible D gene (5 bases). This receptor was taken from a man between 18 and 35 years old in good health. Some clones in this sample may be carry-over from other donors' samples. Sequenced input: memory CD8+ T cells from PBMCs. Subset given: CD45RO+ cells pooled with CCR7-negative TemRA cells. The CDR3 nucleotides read TGTGCCAGCAGCGAGGCCCAGCGGACAGATACGCAGTATTTT. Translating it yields CASSEAQRTDTQYF.